This note documents a single T cell receptor beta chain sequence. Its antigen is still unknown. No base-level quality is on record; no much larger clone is a single base apart. The data derive from a study of CD8+ T cells in alopecia areata (dated by TCRdb to between 2017 and 2018). As for the study more broadly: Treated patients were enrolled in an open-label pilot trial of oral tofacitinib at 5 to 10 mg twice daily for moderate-to-severe alopecia areata. Scalp tissue and sorted CD4+ and CD8+ peripheral blood T cells from patchy and totalis/universalis alopecia areata patients and from healthy controls were covered by human TCRbeta sequencing. The study used high-throughput TCRbeta sequencing to examine T cell clonal expansion in alopecia areata, in both the C3H/HeJ mouse model and human patients. RNA was extracted with the PAXgene miRNA kit for fixed scalp, the miRNeasy kit for PBMCs, and the RNeasy kit for mouse skin. Disease severity in treated patients was measured with the SALT score, which quantifies the percentage of affected scalp surface area. Amplification of TCRbeta CDR3 regions was done by immunoSEQ multiplex PCR using 35 Vbeta forward primers and 13 Jbeta reverse primers. Tofacitinib-treated patients had biopsies at baseline and at 4 and 24 weeks of treatment, with a later scalp biopsy in several patients. Tofacitinib was given for 6 to 18 months, followed by 6 months of follow-up off drug to assess delayed response and recurrence. Clonality in the scalp was compared among normal scalp (n=4), patchy alopecia areata scalp (n=8), and alopecia totalis/universalis scalp (n=8).

From the cysteine through the phenylalanine, the CDR3 covers 14 amino acids. The sequence is cut down to CDR3 DNA, 42 bases in frame from base 1. The germline V gene specifies MNHEY as CDR1 and SVGAGI as CDR2. V and J are truncated by 2 bases and 2 bases respectively, leaving an intervening sequence of 10 bases. The meaning of the sample's time point label: less than five weeks on oral tofacitinib. What the treatment or condition label conveys for this sample: oral pan-JAK inhibitor, 5-10 mg twice daily. Lesional scalp punch biopsies and peripheral blood were obtained from alopecia areata patients. PBMCs were isolated by density centrifugation and stained for CD3, CD4 and CD8, and CD4+ and CD8+ T cells were sorted on a FACSAria. The library was prepared using the immunoSEQ multiplex PCR assay. For TCR sequencing, RNA was extracted from every sample and reverse transcribed into cDNA to serve as template. SuperScript III was used for first-strand cDNA synthesis, primed with a 2:1 mix of oligo-dT and random hexamers. A synthetic immune receptor repertoire was used to measure amplification bias, and any remaining bias was corrected computationally. Per the original workflow: Raw reads were preprocessed to remove errors, and CDR3 was defined by IMGT conventions from the conserved cysteine to phenylalanine. Clonality was computed by normalizing Shannon entropy by log2 of the number of productive unique TCRs and subtracting the result from 1. Whether scalp clones were CD4 or CD8 was inferred by matching scalp TCRbeta sequences against CD4 and CD8 repertoires sorted from blood. In TCRdb, the immuneACCESS table is reduced to in-frame sequences with V and J assigned. These tables do not hold every clone; where another copy was compared, an unresolved V gene accounts for under half, and the others remain unexplained. That table supplies the V and J calls and clone size; D and trimming were determined from the DNA. The sample contains 110,000 to 150,000 clones, 45% to 65% of them found a single time. The leading ten clones occupy around a sixth of the sample.

On the study overall, not on this receptor specifically: Compared with normal scalp, lesional scalp had higher clonality and more expanded CD8+ clones, particularly in alopecia totalis/universalis, a pattern that suggests antigenic drive. With tofacitinib, both scalp clonality and the number of expanded CD8+ clones among the top 100 scalp clones went down significantly. During tofacitinib treatment, many expanded lesional clones remained in scalp and blood, and this persistence may partly explain relapse after treatment is stopped. Shared TCR sequences between patients were less evident than in mice, which may be partly attributable to HLA diversity in the patient population. Unlike mouse skin, where gammadelta T cells dominate, normal human skin contains resident alphabeta T cells that get sequenced too, which complicates analysis of the scalp TCR repertoire. The treated cohort was small, with a single nonresponder, so links between baseline CD8+ expansion and response need larger studies.

Material: CD8+ T cells sorted from blood, obtained at week 4, from a patient treated with tofacitinib. The receptor was derived from a human donor with alopecia areata. The chain couples TRBV6-5 to TRBJ2-7; the D gene could be either TRBD1 or TRBD2, each agreeing at 6 bases. The DNA sequence is given as TGTGCCAGCAGTTACGAGGAGGGGGCCTACGAGCAGTACTTC. Protein translation: CASSYEEGAYEQYF.